This T cell receptor beta chain was captured by sequencing in a study of blood T cell repertoires in COVID-19. About this clone: The same CDR3 can be traced to other DNA sequences in this sample.

Authors' data handling: Amplification of reference gene primers provided the estimated nucleated cell counts. Sequenced by immunoSEQ multiplex PCR; TCRdb stores in-frame clones only, minus some. For V, J and clone size, that table is used; D and trimming come from the DNA. This sample has about 320,000 clones, with about nine tenths found just once. The sample was PBMCs or T cells enriched from blood (not recorded which). This clonotype was sampled from a man aged 60 to 69 who had recovered from COVID-19.

CDR3 residues: CASSLAGSYEQYF. The CDR3 coding sequence is TGTGCCAGCAGCTTGGCCGGCTCCTACGAGCAGTACTTC. This rearrangement joins TRBV5-4 to TRBJ2-7; the D is unclear. Trimming took 0 bases from V and 0 from J, leaving 4 bases between them. The CDR3 extends over 13 amino acids. Germline lookup yields CDR1 SGHNT and CDR2 YYREEE (reference sequence). The whole variable domain, remainder taken from reference TRBV5-4 and TRBJ2-7, is ETGVTQSPTHLIKTRGQQVTLRCSSQSGHNTVSWYQQALGQGPQFIFQYYREEENGRGNFPPRFSGLQFPNYSSELNVNALELDDSALYLCASSLAGSYEQYFGPGTRLTVT.